This is a list of T cell receptor beta chains from one sample in a study of OX40 agonist ivuxolimab in advanced cancers. Data came from immunoSEQ multiplex PCR; TCRdb stores just in-frame clones and leaves some out. The table has fewer than 80,000 clones, approximately 81% seen once. This sample comprised CD4+ or CD8+ T cells sorted from blood, obtained in a trial of the OX40 agonist ivuxolimab. Source of these receptors: an adult with an advanced solid tumor such as melanoma, head and neck, liver or kidney cancer. Both conserved end residues are part of each CDR3. The D gene is left open where the match is weak. Clone size is not always given. Where it is, it says once, few, many or a class for expanded clones.

size: NA
J: TRBJ2-2
D: TRBD1
V: TRBV14
CDR3: CASSLRGPNTGELFF
DNA: TGTGCCAGCAGCCTCAGGGGGCCGAACACCGGGGAGCTGTTTTTT

size: few
J: TRBJ2-7
D: NA
V: TRBV5-1
CDR3: CASSLAGNEQYF
DNA: TGCGCCAGCAGCTTGGCAGGGAACGAGCAGTACTTC

size: NA
J: TRBJ1-5
D: NA
V: TRBV10-2
CDR3: CASSDGEGQPQHF
DNA: TGCGCCAGCAGTGATGGGGAAGGTCAGCCCCAGCATTTT

size: NA
J: TRBJ2-7
D: TRBD2
V: TRBV7-3
CDR3: CASSLRGSGTSEQYF
DNA: TGTGCCAGCAGCTTAAGGGGTAGCGGGACTTCCGAGCAGTACTTC

size: NA
J: TRBJ2-1
D: NA
V: TRBV7-6
CDR3: CASSLATGDPTYNEQFF
DNA: TGTGCCAGCAGCTTAGCCACGGGAGACCCCACTTACAATGAGCAGTTCTTC

size: NA
J: TRBJ1-5
D: TRBD1
V: TRBV7-9
CDR3: CASSALGTGSNQPQHF
DNA: TGTGCCAGCAGCGCCCTTGGGACAGGTAGCAATCAGCCCCAGCATTTT

size: NA
J: TRBJ1-2
D: TRBD1
V: TRBV7-9
CDR3: CASSLGQGGYGYTF
DNA: TGTGCCAGCAGCTTGGGACAGGGTGGCTATGGCTACACCTTC

size: NA
J: TRBJ1-5
D: NA
V: TRBV4-1
CDR3: CASSQDLFQPQHF
DNA: TGCGCCAGCAGCCAAGATTTATTTCAGCCCCAGCATTTT

size: NA
J: TRBJ2-7
D: TRBD1
V: TRBV5-5
CDR3: CASARTGSSYEQYF
DNA: TGTGCCAGCGCTAGGACAGGAAGCTCCTACGAGCAGTACTTC

size: NA
J: TRBJ1-1
D: NA
V: TRBV18
CDR3: CASSPGHTEAFF
DNA: TGTGCCAGCTCACCGGGACACACTGAAGCTTTCTTT

size: NA
J: TRBJ2-7
D: NA
V: TRBV2
CDR3: CASREGDQVQYF
DNA: TGTGCCAGCAGGGAAGGGGACCAGGTGCAGTACTTC

size: NA
J: TRBJ2-5
D: NA
V: TRBV7-7
CDR3: CAIVGRSLETQYF
DNA: TGTGCTATAGTGGGGAGGAGTTTAGAGACCCAGTACTTC

size: NA
J: TRBJ1-2
D: NA
V: TRBV6-5
CDR3: CASTIRAFINYGYTF
DNA: TGTGCCAGCACGATTCGGGCATTTATTAACTATGGCTACACCTTC

size: NA
J: TRBJ2-1
D: NA
V: TRBV9
CDR3: CASSVAISHSSYNEQFF
DNA: TGTGCCAGCAGCGTAGCTATATCCCACAGCTCCTACAATGAGCAGTTCTTC

size: NA
J: TRBJ2-7
D: TRBD2
V: TRBV6-5
CDR3: CASRKAGTSVGEQYF
DNA: TGTGCCAGCAGGAAGGCCGGGACTAGCGTCGGCGAGCAGTACTTC

size: NA
J: TRBJ2-3
D: TRBD2
V: TRBV5-6
CDR3: CASSVGLAGAKDTQYF
DNA: TGTGCCAGCAGCGTCGGACTAGCGGGAGCTAAAGATACGCAGTATTTT